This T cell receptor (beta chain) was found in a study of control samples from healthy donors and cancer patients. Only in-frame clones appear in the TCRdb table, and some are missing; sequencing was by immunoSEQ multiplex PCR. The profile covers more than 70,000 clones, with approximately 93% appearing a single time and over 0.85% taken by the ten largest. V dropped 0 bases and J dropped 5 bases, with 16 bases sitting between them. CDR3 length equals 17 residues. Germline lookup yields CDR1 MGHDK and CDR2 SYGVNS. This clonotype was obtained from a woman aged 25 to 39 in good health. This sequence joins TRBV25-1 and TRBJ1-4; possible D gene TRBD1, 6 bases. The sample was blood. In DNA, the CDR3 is TGTGCCAGCAGTGAATATATGTCTGACAGGAGGAATGAAAAACTGTTTTTT. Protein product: CASSEYMSDRRNEKLFF.